The text below deals with one T cell receptor beta chain. Germline lookup yields CDR1 MDHEN and CDR2 SYDVKM. V was clipped by 4 bases and J by 11 bases; unmatched bases: 18. The CDR3 contains 16 residues. These data originate in a study of blood T cell repertoires in COVID-19. The repertoire was sequenced with immunoSEQ multiplex PCR; TCRdb's copy has only in-frame clones and lacks some. The table has around 190,000 clones, roughly nine tenths seen once; the top ten hold 20%. The clonotype was recovered from a man aged 70-80 years with active or convalescent COVID-19. Sequencing was done on a sample of peripheral blood. V and J are TRBV28 and TRBJ2-3; the match to TRBD2 covers 7 bases. This CDR3 is CASSSPGMLADIGQYF. In DNA, the CDR3 is TGTGCCAGCAGTTCCCCGGGTATGCTAGCGGATATAGGGCAGTATTTT.